This T cell receptor (beta chain) was recorded in a study of shared T cell receptors in the human thymus. CDR1 and CDR2 (germline): MDHEN, SYDVKM. V lost 2 bases to trimming and J lost 2 bases; unmatched junction nucleotides: 14. This CDR3 has 18 amino acids. Generated by immunoSEQ multiplex PCR, the TCRdb table keeps only in-frame clones and is missing some. This sample yields under 850,000 clones, of which roughly 90% are seen a single time; approximately 0.01% belongs to the top ten. The sample also formed part of further work on human thymus T cells. This second study notes: Resections obtained during corrective heart surgery supplied the thymus tissue.

The receptor was isolated from a boy younger than two with a congenital heart defect. The chain couples TRBV28 to TRBJ1-2; TRBD1 aligns across 7 bases. Sequenced material: thymocytes. The CDR3 DNA reads TGTGCCAGCAGTTTAGAGGAAGATAGGGGACAGATCAACTATGGCTACACCTTC. As protein: CASSLEEDRGQINYGYTF.